The 27 T cell receptor beta chains in this list originate from one sample, sequenced in a study of regulatory T cells in long-lasting Graves disease. Time point described: persistent/refractory GD, antithyroid drugs over 5 years with positive TRAb. The TCR library used RNA extracted from PBMCs. TCR beta libraries were built with iRepertoire HTBI primers and Arm-PCR of CDR3 regions. TCRdb reprocessed the multiplex PCR reads with MiXCR, giving one entry per CDR3 protein. The sample contains a few hundred thousand distinct CDR3 sequences, 23% of which appear only once. The source was peripheral blood mononuclear cells (PBMCs), collected when the disease was refractory, from a patient treated with antithyroid drugs. These receptors all stem from a female donor with Graves disease.

The chain uses TRBV20-1 and TRBJ1-1; 8 nucleotides agree with TRBD1. The length of the CDR3 is 16 residues. Looked up from germline, CDR1 is DFQATT and CDR2 is SNEGSKA (reference sequence). J gave up 5 bases and V 2 bases, and 13 bases lay outside the gene matches. The CDR3 DNA reads TGCAGTGCTAGACATAAACAGGGGGTATCGGGGACTGAAGCTTTCTTT. Its translation is CSARHKQGVSGTEAFF.

This clonotype was counted many times. The CDR3 nucleotides are TGCGCCAGCAGCTTGCTTCCGGGTGACATTCAGTACTTC. Its translation is CASSLLPGDIQYF. The rearrangement uses TRBV5-1 and TRBJ2-4; unclear D gene. Germline CDR1 reads SGHRS; CDR2 reads YFSETQ. Between the trimmed V and J ends, which lost 1 base and 8 bases, there was a span of 10 bases. The CDR3 has 13 residues.

The chain combines TRBV19 with TRBJ2-1, with 8 bases identical to TRBD2. In germline, CDR1 is LNHDA, CDR2 SQIVND (reference sequence). V shed 6 bases and J 8 bases; nucleotides not matched to a gene: 9. The CDR3 is 14 amino acids. The CDR3: CASRSGSGGDEQFF. The DNA for the CDR3 is TGTGCCAGTAGAAGCGGGAGCGGAGGGGATGAGCAGTTCTTC.

J is TRBJ2-7 and V is TRBV7-2; a possible D gene is TRBD1 (7 bases). V shed 6 bases and J shed 4 bases, with 16 bases lying between them. Looked up from germline, CDR1 is SGHTA and CDR2 is FQGNSA. The CDR3 runs 14 residues. CDR3 sequence: CASREGQGGYEQYF. The CDR3 DNA sequence: TGTGCCAGCAGAGAAGGGCAGGGGGGATACGAGCAGTACTTC.

The CDR3, as DNA: TGCAGCGTTGAGGAGGGCGCAGAAGGCTACACCTTC. It translates to CSVEEGAEGYTF. The chain uses TRBV29-1 and TRBJ1-2; D gene uncertain. The CDR3 consists of 12 residues. Germline V gene lookup returns CDR1 SQVTM and CDR2 ANQGSEA. Trimming took off 3 bases at V and 8 bases at J, with 13 bases between the two ends.

The rearrangement uses TRBV6-5 and TRBJ2-5; weak D call: TRBD1 (6 bases). CDR1 and CDR2 (germline): MNHEY, SVGAGI. The CDR3 totals 16 residues. Trimming shortened V by 0 bases and J by 5 bases, and 16 bases separated the two germline ends. The CDR3 DNA follows: TGTGCCAGCAGTTACTCGGACCCCGGGCAGGGGGAGACCCAGTACTTC. This gives the protein CASSYSDPGQGETQYF.

This clonotype occurred many times. The chain is built from TRBV28 and TRBJ2-7; a possible D gene is TRBD1 (7 bases). Germline V gene data show CDR1 as MDHEN and CDR2 as SYDVKM. The V gene lost 8 bases and the J gene lost 3 bases, with 11 bases spanning the gap. CDR3 length: 12 residues. CDR3 residues: CASGGTVYEQYF. The DNA for the CDR3 is TGTGCCAGCGGGGGGACAGTCTACGAGCAGTACTTC.

The table lists this clonotype with many counts. The chain carries TRBV12-3 or TRBV12-4 and TRBJ2-5, with a tentative D call TRBD2 (7 bases). The CDR3 has 18 amino acids. The V gene lost 5 bases and the J gene lost 3 bases, with 25 bases spanning the gap. Written as DNA, the CDR3 is TGTGCCAGCAGTCCAACGCCGGGACCCGAAGGGGGGGAAGAGACCCAGTACTTC. Translating gives CASSPTPGPEGGEETQYF.

This rearrangement joins TRBV3-1 to TRBJ2-1; the D is unclear. The CDR3 loop spans 12 amino acids. CDR1 and CDR2 (germline): LGHDT, YNNKEL (reference sequence). The ends were cut back, 1 base at V and 8 bases at J, with 6 bases in the middle. The CDR3 spells CASSQVWDEQFF. The CDR3 nucleotides read TGTGCCAGCAGCCAAGTCTGGGATGAGCAGTTCTTC.

The sample holds many counts of this clonotype. The rearrangement links TRBV3-1 to TRBJ2-7, with D hard to call. This CDR3 contains 12 residues. V lost 1 base and J lost 7, with 8 bases in between. Germline V lookup: CDR1 LGHDT, CDR2 YNNKEL (reference sequence). The CDR3 nucleotides read TGTGCCAGCAGCCAAGCGAGCCGGGAGCAGTACTTC. It yields the protein CASSQASREQYF.

There are many counts of this clonotype. V gene TRBV2 combines with J gene TRBJ2-7, with D possibly being TRBD2 (7 bases). With 6 bases removed from V and 1 base from J, the gap between germline ends came to 10 bases. The germline gives CDR1 SNHLY, CDR2 FYNNEI. The CDR3 runs 13 residues. CDR3 in DNA: TGTGCCAGCAGGGGAGGGGGATCCTACGAGCAGTACTTC. Amino acid sequence: CASRGGGSYEQYF.

The chain carries TRBV29-1 and TRBJ1-1; 8 bases fit TRBD1. CDR1 SQVTM and CDR2 ANQGSEA come from the germline V gene. The CDR3 runs 12 residues. V lost 6 bases and J lost 7; bases outside the gene matches: 7. CDR3 amino acids: CSVVPGQDEAFF. The CDR3 nucleotides are TGCAGCGTGGTACCGGGACAGGATGAAGCTTTCTTT. Drawing the rest from reference TRBV29-1 and TRBJ1-1, the complete variable domain is SAVISQKPSRDICQRGTSLTIQCQVDSQVTMMFWYRQQPGQSLTLIATANQGSEATYESGFVIDKFPISRPNLTFSTLTVSNMSPEDSSIYLCSVVPGQDEAFFGQGTRLTVV.

The V gene is TRBV27, the J gene TRBJ2-7; D might be TRBD1 (6 bases). CDR3 length equals 15 residues. V shed 5 bases and J shed 2 bases, with 16 bases lying between them. Germline-derived CDR1 and CDR2 are MNHEY and SMNVEV (reference sequence). The CDR3 region has the DNA TGTGCCAGCAGTCCACAGGGCGGAGGCACCTACGAGCAGTACTTC. Its protein product is CASSPQGGGTYEQYF.

This clonotype was observed a handful of times. At one of its ends the junction is not consistent with the germline gene, which may arise from a read error. CDR3 loop: CASSLNWGQNRPQHF. For the CDR3, the DNA is TGTGCCAGCAGCTTAAACTGGGGGCAGAATCGGCCCCAGCATTTT. The V and J genes are TRBV7-8 and TRBJ1-5; TRBD1 is a possible D gene (6 bases). Germline loops: CDR1 SGHVS, CDR2 FQNEAQ. The CDR3 runs 15 residues.

The chain carries TRBV28 and TRBJ1-4, with 9 bases identical to TRBD1. The trim removed 8 bases at V and 5 bases at J, leaving 9 bases unmatched. The CDR3 has 15 amino acids. The germline V gene encodes CDR1 MDHEN and CDR2 SYDVKM. The CDR3 DNA reads as TGTGCCAGCGGACCACAGGGGGCGTTAAATGAAAAACTGTTTTTT. It yields the protein CASGPQGALNEKLFF.

The chain links TRBV9 to TRBJ1-1; D possibly corresponds to TRBD1 (6 bases). V was clipped by 3 bases and J by 0 bases, with 15 bases between them. This CDR3 is built from 16 residues. CDR1 is SGDLS and CDR2 is YYNGEE in the germline V gene. The CDR3 loop reads CASSAGGGALNTEAFF. CDR3 coding DNA: TGTGCCAGCAGCGCCGGCGGGGGGGCCCTGAACACTGAAGCTTTCTTT.

The rearrangement joins TRBV24-1 to TRBJ2-2, with D unclear. Trimming left V 12 bases short and J 5 bases short, with 15 bases between. Germline V gene sequence: CDR1 KGHDR, CDR2 SFDVKD. The CDR3 extends over 13 amino acids. CDR3 coding DNA: TGTGCCGTGGGCCGGTCCCTAACCGGGGAGCTGTTTTTT. Protein product: CAVGRSLTGELFF.

The gene calls are TRBV27 and TRBJ2-5; no clear D. The V and J ends lost 4 bases and 5 bases respectively, with 17 bases between them. CDR1 is MNHEY, CDR2 SMNVEV, per germline (reference sequence). The CDR3 spans 15 residues. The CDR3 reads CASSSYDGPNETQYF. The CDR3 coding sequence is TGTGCCAGCAGTTCATACGATGGCCCCAATGAGACCCAGTACTTC.

Comment on this clonotype: The CDR3 end shows no conserved phenylalanine or tryptophan, and so a read error is likely. The V gene is TRBV29-1, the J gene TRBJ1-2; no reliable D call. CDR1 and CDR2 (germline): SQVTM, ANQGSEA. CDR3 length: 13 residues. Between the trimmed V and J ends, which lost 4 bases and 3 bases, there was a span of 12 bases. In DNA form, the CDR3 reads TGCAGCGTTGCGGGCTCGGGTGACTATGGCTACACCCTC. It encodes CSVAGSGDYGYTL.

V gene TRBV7-3 combines with J gene TRBJ1-2; 8 bases are shared with TRBD1. CDR3 length: 15 amino acids. The junction had 6 bases not matched to a gene; V was cut back by 2 bases and J by 4 bases. Germline CDR1 reads SGHTA; CDR2 reads FQGTGA. CDR3 bases: TGTGCCAGCAGCTTAGCCGGAGACAGGGGCTATGGCTACACCTTC. This gives the protein CASSLAGDRGYGYTF.

The V call is TRBV3-1, the J call TRBJ2-7; TRBD2 matches at 7 bases. The CDR3 spans 16 residues. Germline assignment: CDR1 LGHDT and CDR2 YNNKEL (reference sequence). V lost 1 base to trimming and J lost 3 bases; unmatched junction nucleotides: 9. This chain's CDR3 is CASSQGMASGRYEQYF. DNA for the CDR3: TGTGCCAGCAGCCAAGGGATGGCTAGCGGCCGCTACGAGCAGTACTTC.

This clonotype has only a few counts. This chain uses TRBV3-1 with TRBJ1-5; no definite D call. Germline V gives CDR1 LGHDT, CDR2 YNNKEL (reference sequence). The CDR3 spans 12 residues. Trimming took 8 bases from V and 7 from J, leaving 12 bases between them. The CDR3 loop is CASAKTGQPQHF. The CDR3 bases are TGTGCCAGCGCCAAAACTGGGCAGCCCCAGCATTTT.

The chain couples TRBV7-3 to TRBJ2-5, with 8 bases lining up with TRBD2. Germline lookup yields CDR1 SGHTA and CDR2 FQGTGA. This CDR3 has 15 amino acids. J was trimmed by 11 bases and V by 5 bases; bases with no gene match: 16. CDR3 in amino acids: CASSPRTVASSGQYF. The CDR3 nucleotides read TGTGCCAGCAGCCCGCGGACCGTTGCCTCTAGCGGGCAGTACTTC.

The rearrangement joins TRBV2 to TRBJ1-2; 8 bases match TRBD1. Trimming at V came to 6 bases and at J to 2 bases, leaving 8 bases not matched to a gene. This CDR3 region has 15 residues. Germline CDR1 and CDR2: SNHLY and FYNNEI. As DNA, the CDR3 is TGTGCCAGCAGCGCAACTCGGACAGGGAACTATGGCTACACCTTC. It specifies CASSATRTGNYGYTF.

This clonotype was observed at least ten times. This chain connects TRBV24-1 to TRBJ2-5, with D unresolved. There are 15 residues in the CDR3. V was pared by 3 bases and J by 4 bases, with 14 bases between. The germline V gene encodes CDR1 KGHDR and CDR2 SFDVKD. The CDR3 is CATSDTEPSGETQYF. In DNA, the CDR3 is TGTGCCACCAGTGATACGGAACCAAGTGGAGAGACCCAGTACTTC.

V is TRBV20-1 and J is TRBJ2-5; D possibly corresponds to TRBD1 (5 bases). V was shortened by 1 base and J by 5 bases, with 14 bases between the two germline ends. Germline V CDR1 and CDR2: DFQATT, SNEGSKA (reference sequence). This CDR3 region has 14 residues. The CDR3, as DNA: TGCAGTGCTAGAGCTGGGCAGGGTGGGGAGACCCAGTACTTC. This translates into CSARAGQGGETQYF.

The chain uses TRBV7-9 and TRBJ1-1, with D unclear. This CDR3 contains 14 residues. Trimming shortened V by 2 bases and J by 6 bases, and 13 bases separated the two germline ends. In germline, CDR1 is SEHNR, CDR2 FQNEAQ (reference sequence). The CDR3 loop is CASSLIPVNPEAFF. CDR3 sequence (DNA): TGTGCCAGCAGCTTAATTCCGGTAAACCCTGAAGCTTTCTTT.